These T cell receptor beta chains were read from a single sample in a study of response to subunit inactivated influenza vaccine. MiXCR, applied by TCRdb to the RT-PCR reads, yields one record per CDR3 protein. The sample lists more than 600,000 distinct CDR3 sequences; around 18% were seen once. The material sequenced was PBMCs from blood, taken roughly 5 days after vaccination. The receptors originated from a man aged 50-60 years who received an inactivated influenza vaccine. CDR3s include the opening cysteine and the closing phenylalanine or tryptophan. The order of the fields is J gene, V gene, CDR3 length, D gene, clone size, CDR3 DNA, CDR3 protein. D genes are given only for firm matches. Part of the rows lack a size; the others show once, few, many or a class for expanded clones.

TRBJ2-1	TRBV5-6	16	-	few	TGTGCCAGCAGCGAACCGGGACGCCCGGATGGCGATGAGCAGTTCTTC	CASSEPGRPDGDEQFF
TRBJ2-1	TRBV5-6	17	TRBD2	few	TGTGCCAGCAGCTCATCCCGACTAGCGGCCTCCTACAATGAGCAGTTCTTC	CASSSSRLAASYNEQFF
TRBJ2-7	TRBV6-5	14	-	-	TGTGCCAGCAGTTACTCGCGGGGAGCCTACGAGCAGTACTTC	CASSYSRGAYEQYF
TRBJ1-1	TRBV19	12	-	-	TGTGCCAGTAGTATTGGCAAGGGGGAAGCTTTCTTT	CASSIGKGEAFF
TRBJ2-7	TRBV20-1	17	TRBD1	few	TGCAGTGCTAGAGATTTTTTCGGAACGACAGGGTCCTACGAGCAGTACTTC	CSARDFFGTTGSYEQYF
TRBJ2-7	TRBV4-2	18	TRBD2	few	TGTGCCAGCAGCCAAGAACTAGCGGGGGGGTTCGGCTCCTACGAGCAGTACTTC	CASSQELAGGFGSYEQYF
TRBJ2-7	TRBV11-2	17	TRBD2	few	TGTGCCAGCAGCACCGGACTAGCGGGGATCTCCTCCTACGAGCAGTACTTC	CASSTGLAGISSYEQYF
TRBJ1-2	TRBV3-1	13	-	few	TGTGCCAGCAGCCAACAGGGCTACTATGGCTACACCTTC	CASSQQGYYGYTF
TRBJ2-7	TRBV12-3/TRBV12-4	17	TRBD2	-	TGTGCCAGCACCCCAGGACTAGCGGGTCAGAGCTCCTACGAGCAGTACTTC	CASTPGLAGQSSYEQYF
TRBJ2-7	TRBV7-2	12	-	many	TGTGCCAGCAGCCTGGTCCTCTACGAGCAGTACTTC	CASSLVLYEQYF
TRBJ2-3	TRBV14	13	-	few	TGTGCCAGCAGCTTCCTGCCCGCAGATACGCAGTATTTT	CASSFLPADTQYF
TRBJ1-6	TRBV28	13	-	few	TGTGCCAGCAGTCAACCCACGTCGCCACCCCTCCACTTT	CASSQPTSPPLHF
TRBJ2-1	TRBV20-1	13	-	-	TGCAGTGCTAGGTCGGAGGCTTACAATGAGCAGTTCTTC	CSARSEAYNEQFF
TRBJ1-1	TRBV11-2	14	TRBD1	few	TGTGCCAGCAGCTCCAGGGGGGAGGGCACTGAAGCTTTCTTT	CASSSRGEGTEAFF
TRBJ2-3	TRBV20-1	17	TRBD2	-	TGCAGTGCTACCAGGACTAGCGGAGGCCGAGTAACAGATACGCAGTATTTT	CSATRTSGGRVTDTQYF
TRBJ2-7	TRBV12-3/TRBV12-4	13	TRBD2	-	TGTGCCGGAGGGACTAGCGGGACGGGAGAGCAGTACTTC	CAGGTSGTGEQYF
TRBJ2-7	TRBV11-2	14	TRBD1	-	TGTGCCAGCAGCTGGCCGGGACAGGGCTACGAGCAGTACTTC	CASSWPGQGYEQYF
TRBJ1-4	TRBV7-8	15	-	-	TGTGCCAGCAGCTTTACGGGCACGAGGGACGAAAAACTGTTTTTT	CASSFTGTRDEKLFF
TRBJ2-2	TRBV10-3	14	TRBD1	-	TGTGCCACCACCCAGACAGGGGACACCGGGGAGCTGTTTTTT	CATTQTGDTGELFF
TRBJ1-4	TRBV20-1	13	-	few	TGCAGTGCCAGGGACGGATTCAATGAAAAACTGTTTTTT	CSARDGFNEKLFF
TRBJ1-5	TRBV4-1	15	-	few	TGCGCCAGCAGCCAAGACCCAGGAGGCAATCAGCCCCAGCATTTT	CASSQDPGGNQPQHF
TRBJ2-3	TRBV29-1	13	-	many	TGCAGCTTCTTAGACAGGTCTGCAGATACGCAGTATTTT	CSFLDRSADTQYF
TRBJ2-1	TRBV29-1	11	-	few	TGCAGCGGGTGGGATGACAATGAGCAGTTCTTC	CSGWDDNEQFF
TRBJ2-3	TRBV10-3	13	-	-	TGTGCCATCAGTGATGCCAGAACAGATACGCAGTATTTT	CAISDARTDTQYF
TRBJ2-2	TRBV20-1	14	-	few	TGCAGTGCTAGAAAAGGGCTAGACACCGGGGAGCTGTTTTTT	CSARKGLDTGELFF
TRBJ2-7	TRBV18	14	-	few	TGTGCCAGCTCACCACTCGCCGAAAACTACGAGCAGTACTTC	CASSPLAENYEQYF
TRBJ2-2	TRBV7-9	15	-	once	TGTGCCAGCCCCGTGGAGGGCCGGGCCACCGGGGAGCTGTTTTTT	CASPVEGRATGELFF
TRBJ2-7	TRBV3-1	15	TRBD2	few	TGTGCCAGCAGCCAAGTAGCGGGGGGCCGCTACGAGCAGTACTTC	CASSQVAGGRYEQYF
TRBJ2-5	TRBV10-2	13	TRBD1	-	TGCGCCAGCAGACGCGGACAGGGAGAGACCCAGTACTTC	CASRRGQGETQYF
TRBJ2-7	TRBV5-1	14	TRBD1	few	TGCGCCAGCAGCTTGGACAGGGGGTCGTCCGAGCAGTACTTC	CASSLDRGSSEQYF
TRBJ2-1	TRBV4-3	15	-	-	TGCGCCAGCAGCCAAGATTCGAGACCTCACAATGAGCAGTTCTTC	CASSQDSRPHNEQFF
TRBJ2-5	TRBV29-1	11	-	few	TGCAGCGTTGAATACGGAGAGACCCAGTACTTC	CSVEYGETQYF
TRBJ2-1	TRBV10-3	18	TRBD2	few	TGTGCCATCAGTGTTTACCCAACTAGCGGGGGGTCCTACAATGAGCAGTTCTTC	CAISVYPTSGGSYNEQFF
TRBJ2-3	TRBV3-1	15	-	-	TGTGCCTCCTCCCCCCCCGGGGGCACTACAGATACGCAGTATTTT	CASSPPGGTTDTQYF
TRBJ2-6	TRBV11-2	15	-	-	TGTGCCAGCAGCTCAAACAGGGACGGGGCCAACGTCCTGACTTTC	CASSSNRDGANVLTF
TRBJ1-1	TRBV7-2	14	-	-	TGTGCCAGCAGCTTAGCAAGGGTTACCACTGAAGCTTTCTTT	CASSLARVTTEAFF
TRBJ1-6	TRBV28	14	-	-	TGTGCCAGCAGTCCCCCAGGGTATAATTCACCCCTCCACTTT	CASSPPGYNSPLHF
TRBJ2-1	TRBV5-1	14	TRBD2	-	TGCGCCAGCAGCCCTTCCTCTAGCGGTCGTGAGCAGTTCTTC	CASSPSSSGREQFF
TRBJ2-4	TRBV7-3	14	-	-	TGTGCCAGCAGCCTCGCATCGGGGGACAGACTTCAGTACTTC	CASSLASGDRLQYF
TRBJ1-2	TRBV6-2/TRBV6-3	12	TRBD1	-	TGTGCCAGCCGGGACAGTTTCTATGGCTACACCTTC	CASRDSFYGYTF
TRBJ1-1	TRBV6-2/TRBV6-3	17	-	-	TGTGCCAGCAGTTACGGGCTGGGCTTAGGGATGATCACTGAAGCTTTCTTT	CASSYGLGLGMITEAFF
TRBJ1-2	TRBV28	15	TRBD1	-	TGTGCCAGCCGCTTCGCGGACAGGGGCGGGGAAGGCTACACCTTC	CASRFADRGGEGYTF
TRBJ2-3	TRBV7-6	17	TRBD2	few	TGTGCCAGCAGCTTGAGGGCGGGGGGCCGAAGCACAGATACGCAGTATTTT	CASSLRAGGRSTDTQYF
TRBJ2-3	TRBV5-1	15	-	-	TGCGCCAGCAGCGAGGTCAGGGTATTTACAGATACGCAGTATTTT	CASSEVRVFTDTQYF
TRBJ2-5	TRBV20-1	13	TRBD2	few	TGCAGTGCTTCGATGGGGAGGGCGGAGACCCAGTACTTC	CSASMGRAETQYF
TRBJ2-5	TRBV6-5	16	-	-	TGTGCCAGCGAGTTACCCACGGGAGCCGGTGGGGGGACCCAGTACTTC	CASELPTGAGGGTQYF
TRBJ1-6	TRBV6-1	13	TRBD1	-	TGTGCCAGCACGGGGACAGTCCGAGCACCCCTCCACTTT	CASTGTVRAPLHF
TRBJ2-2	TRBV7-2	16	TRBD2	few	TGTGCCAGCAGCATAAGCGGGGGAGGTCGGACCGGGGAGCTGTTTTTT	CASSISGGGRTGELFF
TRBJ2-3	TRBV19	16	-	-	TGTGCCAGCCGCGCCGGGGGGCGCCTCAGCACAGATACGCAGTATTTT	CASRAGGRLSTDTQYF
TRBJ1-1	TRBV4-1	14	-	few	TGCGCCAGCAGCCAAGGGACATTTGGATTTGAAGCTTTCTTT	CASSQGTFGFEAFF
TRBJ1-5	TRBV27	13	-	many	TGTGCCAGCAAGGGGGATAGCAATCAGCCCCAGCATTTT	CASKGDSNQPQHF
TRBJ2-4	TRBV9	14	-	-	TGTGCCAGCAGCGGGACCAGGGGTTTCAACATTCAGTACTTC	CASSGTRGFNIQYF
TRBJ2-7	TRBV5-1	13	TRBD2	few	TGCACCAGCGCGGCGGGAGGAGGCTACGAGCAGTACTTC	CTSAAGGGYEQYF
TRBJ2-4	TRBV15	12	TRBD2	few	TGTGCCACCAGCAGAGGGACTAGCGGGGGGGCCTTC	CATSRGTSGGAF
TRBJ2-3	TRBV15	16	-	few	TGTGCCACCAGCAGAGGCAGGGTTACTAGCACAGATACGCAGTATTTT	CATSRGRVTSTDTQYF
TRBJ2-6	TRBV5-1	15	-	few	TGCGCCAGCAGCCCAAGCTCGTCTGGGGCCAACGTCCTGACTTTC	CASSPSSSGANVLTF
TRBJ2-3	TRBV15	15	-	-	TGTGCCACCAGCAGGAGGGATGGCGGGACAGATACGCAGTATTTT	CATSRRDGGTDTQYF
TRBJ2-5	TRBV20-1	16	-	few	TGCAGTGCTAGTTCGATATGGAACCCTAGATCAGAGACCCAGTACTTC	CSASSIWNPRSETQYF
TRBJ2-3	TRBV5-1	14	-	-	TGCGCCAGCACGGCTCTAGCAAGCACAGATACGCAGTATTTT	CASTALASTDTQYF